Detailed here is one TCR beta chain. This clonotype was counted many times. Its binding antigen is unknown. Base quality data are lacking; no much larger clone is found one base away. V was cut back by 6 bases and J by 7 bases, leaving a gap of 6 bases between them. The CDR3 has 10 amino acids, counting the end cysteine and phenylalanine. The read is trimmed to its CDR3 DNA, 30 bases read in frame from base 1. Sequences SNHLY (CDR1) and FYNNEI (CDR2) are obtained from the germline V gene. The sample originates from a study of early T cells in non-severe SARS-CoV-2 infection (dated by TCRdb to the early 2020s). Describing the broader study: Bulk RNA from unsorted whole blood was used for TCR sequencing, so alpha and beta chains could not be paired.

To prepare the library, 5' RACE was applied. Reads for this sample came from a NextSeq 500. Unique molecular identifiers were attached to individual cDNA molecules in the TCR library protocol so that sequencing error and PCR bias could be corrected. TCR alpha and beta chains were both sequenced, and the abundances of alpha and beta sequences in each sample were closely correlated with each other. From the authors' description of their analysis: Decombinator V4 was used to annotate TCR sequences for V gene, J gene and CDR3. TCRs were defined as expanded if a significant change between any two time points was detected under a Poisson model with p below 0.0001. TCR abundances were normalised to the total number of TCRs sequenced per sample and expressed as counts per million. MAIT TCRs were defined by TRAV1-2 paired with TRAJ12, TRAJ20 or TRAJ33, and iNKT TCRs by TRAV10 paired with TRAJ18. VDJdb, accessed 1 November 2021, was searched for CMV, EBV and SARS-CoV-2 annotated TCRs, excluding TCRs annotated for multiple antigens. TCRdb cleaned the public reads at Q25 with fastp, built clones with MiXCR and kept in-frame beta chains. Every entry covers one CDR3 protein and lists the most common genes and DNA from its rows. What appears here as the V and J calls and clone size reflects TCRdb's work, not the paper's. The sample table contains approximately 97,000 distinct CDR3 sequences; only one count was recorded for around 10% of them. The ten largest clones represent about 4.5% of the sample.

Points the paper makes about the study in general: VDJdb matching was skewed toward anti-spike CD8 responses and likely underestimated virus-specific expansions, missing private and CD4 specificities.

Set within a cohort of healthcare workers in London, UK, this nested case-control study involved weekly PCR testing of nasopharyngeal swabs along with blood sampling. Between 23 and 31 March 2020, the week of the UK lockdown, healthcare workers were enrolled and then followed up weekly for as long as 16 weeks. In this chain, TRBV2 is recombined with TRBJ1-1, with the D gene uncertain. The sequencing used whole blood, collected at baseline. The origin of this receptor is an adult who was a healthcare worker with PCR-confirmed SARS-CoV-2 infection or an uninfected control (not recorded which). Here the CDR3 is given as CASRGYEAFF. The bases read TGTGCCAGCAGGGGTTATGAAGCTTTCTTT.